This T cell receptor beta chain was obtained from a study of blood T cell repertoires in COVID-19. For the study at large: Both acute and convalescent COVID-19 samples were obtained from the United States, Italy and Spain.

Only in-frame clones appear in the TCRdb table, and some are missing; sequencing was by immunoSEQ multiplex PCR. The repertoire consists of tens of thousands of clones, with around 89% occurring once and the leading ten covering 3.9%. In germline, CDR1 is SGHTA, CDR2 FQGNSA. This CDR3 has 15 residues. The V end was cut by 1 base, the J end by 4 bases, with 8 bases between. The receptor's source is a human donor in a cohort sampled during active COVID-19. The source material was peripheral blood. The V gene is TRBV7-2, the J gene TRBJ2-6; TRBD2 is a possible D gene (5 bases). Here the CDR3 reads CASSLDGVGANVLTF. The CDR3, as DNA: TGTGCCAGCAGCTTAGACGGGGTCGGGGCCAACGTCCTGACTTTC. Drawing the rest from reference TRBV7-2 and TRBJ2-6, the complete variable domain is GAGVSQSPSNKVTEKGKDVELRCDPISGHTALYWYRQSLGQGLEFLIYFQGNSAPDKSGLPSDRFSAERTGGSVSTLTIQRTQQEDSAVYLCASSLDGVGANVLTFGAGSRLTVL.